Presented here are 15 T cell receptor beta chains from one specimen sequenced in a study of blood T cell repertoires in COVID-19. Libraries were prepared by immunoSEQ multiplex PCR; TCRdb keeps only in-frame clonotypes and omits some of them. The table lists about 250,000 clones, roughly 81% of them singletons, with about 7% in the top ten. The sequencing sample was made of PBMCs or T cells enriched from blood (not recorded which). These receptors came from a woman in her forties or fifties who had been exposed to COVID-19.

This chain joins TRBV7-2 and TRBJ2-1; 9 nucleotides align to TRBD1. The trim removed 1 base at V and 4 bases at J, leaving 8 bases unmatched. Per germline, CDR1 SGHTA and CDR2 FQGNSA. This CDR3 comprises 17 residues. The chain's CDR3 is CASSLGDRGALYNEQFF. In nucleotides, the CDR3 is TGTGCCAGCAGCTTAGGCGACAGGGGGGCTCTTTACAATGAGCAGTTCTTC.

CDR3 DNA sequence: TGTGCCACAGGAGACAGGGGTTTGAACACTGAAGCTTTCTTT. Translated, it gives CATGDRGLNTEAFF. The J gene is TRBJ1-1, the V gene TRBV6-5; 8 bases map to TRBD1. The V gene's germline CDR1 is MNHEY and CDR2 SVGAGI. The ends lost 10 bases at V and 0 bases at J; junction bases unmatched: 7. The CDR3 is 14 residues long.

The chain has TRBV11-1 and TRBJ1-1, with TRBD1 as a possible D gene (5 bases). CDR3 length: 15 residues. V lost 2 bases to trimming and J lost 2 bases, with 12 bases between them. Per germline, CDR1 SGHAT and CDR2 FQDESV (reference sequence). CDR3 bases: TGTGCCAGCAGCTTAAGGCCGACAGTTAACACTGAAGCTTTCTTT. Its translation is CASSLRPTVNTEAFF.

The chain uses TRBV2 and TRBJ1-1, with D hard to call. Per the germline V gene, CDR1 is SNHLY and CDR2 is FYNNEI. The CDR3 contains 13 residues. V lost 6 bases and J 6 bases, leaving 14 bases between the germline ends. CDR3 protein: CASRPSREAEAFF. CDR3 DNA: TGTGCCAGCAGGCCATCTAGGGAGGCTGAAGCTTTCTTT.

The chain is built from TRBV2 and TRBJ2-1; 8 bases match TRBD2. This CDR3 spans 12 amino acids. Germline-derived CDR1 and CDR2 are SNHLY and FYNNEI. V was clipped by 9 bases and J by 7 bases; unmatched bases: 5. For the CDR3, the DNA is TGTGCCAGTTCCGGGGGGGCTAATGAGCAGTTCTTC. It yields the protein CASSGGANEQFF.

This clone showed up just once. This rearrangement joins TRBV28 to TRBJ1-2; 9 bases fit TRBD1. The CDR3 totals 13 residues. V shed 7 bases and J 4 bases; nucleotides not matched to a gene: 4. The germline V gene encodes CDR1 MDHEN and CDR2 SYDVKM. The CDR3 is CASNLQGAYGYTF. The CDR3 DNA is TGTGCCAGCAACCTACAGGGGGCCTATGGCTACACCTTC.

V usage is TRBV21-1 and J usage is TRBJ1-2. TRBV21-1 is annotated as a pseudogene. The CDR3 is 15 residues long. Here the CDR3 DNA reads TGTGCCAGCAGCAAATACGGGGAACCCGCCCGTGGCTACACCTTC. This encodes CASSKYGEPARGYTF.

The rearrangement joins TRBV19 to TRBJ1-2; D is uncertain. The CDR3 spans 13 residues. In germline, CDR1 is LNHDA, CDR2 SQIVND (reference sequence). Trimming cost V 3 bases and J 8 bases, with 13 bases left between them. The chain's CDR3 is CASSIPGSRGYTF. The CDR3 DNA reads as TGTGCCAGTAGTATTCCCGGGAGTAGAGGCTACACCTTC.

This clone occurred a few times. The CDR3 DNA reads as TGTGCCAGCAGTAAGAGCCCCCTCCACGAGCAGTACTTC. This sequence encodes CASSKSPLHEQYF. The rearrangement joins TRBV27 to TRBJ2-7; D is undetermined. The germline CDR1 and CDR2 sequences are MNHEY and SMNVEV (reference sequence). CDR3 length equals 13 residues. The V end was cut by 5 bases, the J end by 5 bases, with 13 bases between.

The V call is TRBV24-1, the J call TRBJ1-6; D is undetermined. Trimming stripped 7 bases from V and 0 bases from J, with 24 bases between. The length of the CDR3 is 20 residues. CDR1 and CDR2 from the germline V gene are KGHDR and SFDVKD. CDR3: CATRTPNPTQRSSYNSPLHF. CDR3 nucleotide sequence: TGTGCCACCAGGACTCCTAACCCGACTCAAAGAAGCTCCTATAATTCACCCCTCCACTTT.

This clone was detected a few times. The rearrangement links TRBV4-1 to TRBJ1-6, with 7 bases matching TRBD1. Looked up from germline, CDR1 is MGHRA and CDR2 is YSYEKL. This CDR3 is 14 amino acids long. V gave up 0 bases and J gave up 12 bases; unmatched junction bases: 5. The CDR3, as DNA: TGCGCCAGCAGCCAAGAGACAGGGTCCAGACCCCTCCACTTT. This translates into CASSQETGSRPLHF.

The V call is TRBV28, the J call TRBJ1-1, with no clear D. CDR1 MDHEN and CDR2 SYDVKM come from the germline V gene. The CDR3 totals 11 residues. Trimming cost V 4 bases and J 8 bases, with 8 bases left between them. For the CDR3, the DNA is TGTGCCAGCAGTTCAAGCCGAGAAGCTTTCTTT. It is translated as CASSSSREAFF.

The chain uses TRBV3-1 (or the pseudogene TRBV3-2) and TRBJ1-2; D may be TRBD1 (5 bases). V lost 1 base and J lost 2, with 17 bases in between. The CDR3 totals 17 residues. The germline gives CDR1 LGHDT, CDR2 YNNKEL (reference sequence). The CDR3 region is CASSQGWGVGTNYGYTF. The DNA for the CDR3 is TGTGCCAGCAGCCAAGGGTGGGGCGTGGGCACGAACTATGGCTACACCTTC.

V gene TRBV2 combines with J gene TRBJ1-2; 7 positions agree with TRBD1. V lost 7 bases and J lost 8; bases outside the gene matches: 7. Germline CDR1 and CDR2: SNHLY and FYNNEI. This CDR3 region has 12 residues. CDR3 coding DNA: TGTGCCAGCACCGGTCAGGGGGGAGGCTACACCTTC. The encoded protein is CASTGQGGGYTF.

The chain uses TRBV5-1 and TRBJ1-3, with 9 bases identical to TRBD1. CDR3 length equals 18 residues. Looked up from germline, CDR1 is SGHRS and CDR2 is YFSETQ. V lost 4 bases to trimming and J lost 0 bases; unmatched junction nucleotides: 11. The CDR3, as DNA: TGCGCCAGCAGCCTGGGGGGACAGGGAATTATCTCTGGAAACACCATATATTTT. Translating it yields CASSLGGQGIISGNTIYF.